A selection of T cell receptor beta chains follows, all from one sample in a study of blood T cell repertoires in COVID-19. Produced via immunoSEQ multiplex PCR; TCRdb's table is partial and in-frame only. In the table there are about 420,000 clones, 80% to 90% of which are singletons. What was sequenced was peripheral blood. Source of these receptors: a man aged 18 to 29 with COVID-19, enrolled during active disease. Each CDR3 is given with its conserved first and last residue. D genes are given only for firm matches. Clone size, where shown, is once, few, many, or a class for clones that have expanded.

d_call | j_call | clone_size | v_call | cdr3_aa | cdr3_nt
TRBD1 | TRBJ2-3 | NA | TRBV7-9 | CASSSDRETDTQYF | TGTGCCAGCAGCTCGGACAGGGAAACAGATACGCAGTATTTT
TRBD2 | TRBJ2-5 | NA | TRBV19 | CASSPRTSTKETQYF | TGTGCCAGTAGTCCTAGGACTAGCACCAAGGAGACCCAGTACTTC
NA | TRBJ1-5 | few | TRBV6-6 | CASSYSKGQPHQPQHF | TGTGCCAGCAGTTACTCGAAGGGGCAGCCCCATCAGCCCCAGCATTTT
TRBD1 | TRBJ2-7 | NA | TRBV6-4 | CASSRGQGYEQYF | TGTGCCAGCAGTAGGGGACAGGGCTACGAGCAGTACTTC
TRBD2 | TRBJ2-5 | NA | TRBV5-8 | CASSLVPLAGGGYQETQYF | TGTGCCAGCAGCTTGGTTCCCCTAGCGGGAGGAGGGTACCAAGAGACCCAGTACTTC
TRBD1 | TRBJ1-6 | NA | TRBV27 | CASSLGQGYRSPLHF | TGTGCCAGCAGTTTGGGACAGGGGTATCGATCACCCCTCCACTTT
TRBD2 | TRBJ2-3 | NA | TRBV6-5 | CASKPSGGLDTQYF | TGTGCCAGCAAACCAAGCGGGGGTTTAGATACGCAGTATTTT
TRBD2 | TRBJ2-7 | NA | TRBV7-9 | CASRGLANSYEQYF | TGTGCCAGCAGGGGACTAGCTAACTCCTACGAGCAGTACTTC
NA | TRBJ1-1 | NA | TRBV28 | CASSLWDRLAEAFF | TGTGCCAGCAGTTTATGGGACAGACTTGCTGAAGCTTTCTTT
TRBD2 | TRBJ2-5 | NA | TRBV7-2 | CASSPDFLAGETQYF | TGTGCCAGCAGCCCCGACTTCTTAGCGGGGGAGACCCAGTACTTC
NA | TRBJ2-7 | NA | TRBV11-3 | CASSLAGLSYEQYF | TGTGCCAGCAGCTTGGCGGGACTCTCCTACGAGCAGTACTTC
NA | TRBJ1-3 | NA | TRBV7-2 | CASSLALVGNTIYF | TGTGCCAGCAGCTTAGCCCTTGTCGGAAACACCATATATTTT
NA | TRBJ1-1 | NA | TRBV19 | CASRSTENTEAFF | TGTGCCAGTAGAAGTACAGAGAACACTGAAGCTTTCTTT
NA | TRBJ1-2 | NA | TRBV5-1 | CASSLEAGTGGYTF | TGCGCCAGCAGCTTGGAGGCGGGGACGGGTGGCTACACCTTC
TRBD1 | TRBJ1-5 | NA | TRBV19 | CASSTLDRGNQPQHF | TGTGCCAGTAGTACTTTGGACAGGGGCAATCAGCCCCAGCATTTT
NA | TRBJ2-3 | once | TRBV5-4 | CASSSLTRGTDTQYF | TGTGCCAGCAGCTCACTCACCCGGGGGACAGATACGCAGTATTTT
NA | TRBJ2-5 | NA | TRBV2 | CASSETWTGRGETQYF | TGTGCCAGCAGTGAAACTTGGACTGGGAGGGGGGAGACCCAGTACTTC
TRBD1 | TRBJ2-7 | few | TRBV19 | CASSTAGTGRYEQYF | TGTGCCAGTAGTACGGCCGGGACAGGGCGTTACGAGCAGTACTTC
NA | TRBJ2-1 | once | TRBV19 | CASSHIRNEQFF | TGTGCCAGTAGTCACATAAGAAATGAGCAGTTCTTC
TRBD1 | TRBJ1-1 | NA | TRBV7-9 | CASSSQGWGTEAFF | TGTGCCAGCAGCTCACAGGGGTGGGGCACTGAAGCTTTCTTT
TRBD2 | TRBJ2-7 | NA | TRBV20-1 | CSASRRGVSYEQYF | TGCAGTGCTAGTCGACGGGGGGTCTCCTACGAGCAGTACTTC
TRBD2 | TRBJ2-2 | NA | TRBV3-1/TRBV3-2 | CASSQDLFAGGPTGELFF | TGTGCCAGCAGCCAAGATCTATTCGCGGGAGGGCCAACGGGGGAGCTGTTTTTT
NA | TRBJ2-1 | NA | TRBV7-2 | CASSRGNRGGQFF | TGTGCCAGCAGCCGAGGCAATCGCGGTGGGCAGTTCTTC
NA | TRBJ1-1 | NA | TRBV7-9 | CASSLMGPETEAFF | TGTGCCAGCAGCTTGATGGGGCCGGAAACTGAAGCTTTCTTT
TRBD1 | TRBJ2-7 | NA | TRBV7-8 | CASSLVRGLIEQYF | TGTGCCAGCAGCTTAGTCAGGGGGCTGATCGAGCAGTACTTC
TRBD2 | TRBJ2-1 | NA | TRBV9 | CASSVVAGGEGEQFF | TGTGCCAGCAGCGTAGTAGCGGGAGGGGAAGGTGAGCAGTTCTTC
NA | TRBJ1-5 | NA | TRBV4-2 | CASSQYSNQPQHF | TGTGCCAGCAGCCAATATAGCAATCAGCCCCAGCATTTT
NA | TRBJ2-1 | NA | TRBV7-8 | CASSSARGEQFF | TGTGCCAGCAGCTCAGCTAGGGGCGAGCAGTTCTTC
NA | TRBJ2-1 | NA | TRBV12-3/TRBV12-4 | CASSYRVDEQFF | TGTGCCAGCAGTTACAGGGTCGATGAGCAGTTCTTC
NA | TRBJ2-3 | NA | TRBV7-8 | CASSKDYPKADTQYF | TGTGCCAGCAGCAAGGACTACCCTAAGGCAGATACGCAGTATTTT
NA | TRBJ1-2 | NA | TRBV25-1 | CASSPQGSDYGYTF | TGTGCCAGCAGTCCCCAGGGTTCGGACTATGGCTACACCTTC
NA | TRBJ1-2 | NA | TRBV9 | CASGVDSSPYGYTF | TGTGCCAGCGGAGTGGACTCTTCTCCCTATGGCTACACCTTC
TRBD1 | TRBJ2-7 | NA | TRBV5-6 | CASSLEKDRPYEQYF | TGTGCCAGCAGCTTGGAAAAGGACAGGCCCTACGAGCAGTACTTC
TRBD1 | TRBJ1-4 | NA | TRBV19 | CASSDDRVGEKLFF | TGTGCCAGTAGTGACGACAGGGTGGGTGAAAAACTGTTTTTT
NA | TRBJ1-6 | NA | TRBV11-1 | CASSSTGLNSPLHF | TGTGCCAGCAGCAGCACAGGGCTAAATTCACCCCTCCACTTT
NA | TRBJ2-5 | NA | TRBV3-1/TRBV3-2 | CASSLSLGGETQYF | TGTGCCAGCAGCCTGAGCCTGGGGGGAGAGACCCAGTACTTC
NA | TRBJ1-1 | NA | TRBV3-1/TRBV3-2 | CASSLQGLGTEAFF | TGTGCCAGCAGCCTACAGGGTTTGGGCACTGAAGCTTTCTTT
NA | TRBJ1-2 | NA | TRBV7-9 | CASSSSQRGALYGYTF | TGTGCCAGCAGCTCGTCCCAGCGGGGGGCCCTCTATGGCTACACCTTC
TRBD1 | TRBJ1-4 | NA | TRBV5-4 | CASSPSTGLVTNEKLFF | TGTGCCAGCAGCCCGTCGACAGGGCTTGTAACTAATGAAAAACTGTTTTTT